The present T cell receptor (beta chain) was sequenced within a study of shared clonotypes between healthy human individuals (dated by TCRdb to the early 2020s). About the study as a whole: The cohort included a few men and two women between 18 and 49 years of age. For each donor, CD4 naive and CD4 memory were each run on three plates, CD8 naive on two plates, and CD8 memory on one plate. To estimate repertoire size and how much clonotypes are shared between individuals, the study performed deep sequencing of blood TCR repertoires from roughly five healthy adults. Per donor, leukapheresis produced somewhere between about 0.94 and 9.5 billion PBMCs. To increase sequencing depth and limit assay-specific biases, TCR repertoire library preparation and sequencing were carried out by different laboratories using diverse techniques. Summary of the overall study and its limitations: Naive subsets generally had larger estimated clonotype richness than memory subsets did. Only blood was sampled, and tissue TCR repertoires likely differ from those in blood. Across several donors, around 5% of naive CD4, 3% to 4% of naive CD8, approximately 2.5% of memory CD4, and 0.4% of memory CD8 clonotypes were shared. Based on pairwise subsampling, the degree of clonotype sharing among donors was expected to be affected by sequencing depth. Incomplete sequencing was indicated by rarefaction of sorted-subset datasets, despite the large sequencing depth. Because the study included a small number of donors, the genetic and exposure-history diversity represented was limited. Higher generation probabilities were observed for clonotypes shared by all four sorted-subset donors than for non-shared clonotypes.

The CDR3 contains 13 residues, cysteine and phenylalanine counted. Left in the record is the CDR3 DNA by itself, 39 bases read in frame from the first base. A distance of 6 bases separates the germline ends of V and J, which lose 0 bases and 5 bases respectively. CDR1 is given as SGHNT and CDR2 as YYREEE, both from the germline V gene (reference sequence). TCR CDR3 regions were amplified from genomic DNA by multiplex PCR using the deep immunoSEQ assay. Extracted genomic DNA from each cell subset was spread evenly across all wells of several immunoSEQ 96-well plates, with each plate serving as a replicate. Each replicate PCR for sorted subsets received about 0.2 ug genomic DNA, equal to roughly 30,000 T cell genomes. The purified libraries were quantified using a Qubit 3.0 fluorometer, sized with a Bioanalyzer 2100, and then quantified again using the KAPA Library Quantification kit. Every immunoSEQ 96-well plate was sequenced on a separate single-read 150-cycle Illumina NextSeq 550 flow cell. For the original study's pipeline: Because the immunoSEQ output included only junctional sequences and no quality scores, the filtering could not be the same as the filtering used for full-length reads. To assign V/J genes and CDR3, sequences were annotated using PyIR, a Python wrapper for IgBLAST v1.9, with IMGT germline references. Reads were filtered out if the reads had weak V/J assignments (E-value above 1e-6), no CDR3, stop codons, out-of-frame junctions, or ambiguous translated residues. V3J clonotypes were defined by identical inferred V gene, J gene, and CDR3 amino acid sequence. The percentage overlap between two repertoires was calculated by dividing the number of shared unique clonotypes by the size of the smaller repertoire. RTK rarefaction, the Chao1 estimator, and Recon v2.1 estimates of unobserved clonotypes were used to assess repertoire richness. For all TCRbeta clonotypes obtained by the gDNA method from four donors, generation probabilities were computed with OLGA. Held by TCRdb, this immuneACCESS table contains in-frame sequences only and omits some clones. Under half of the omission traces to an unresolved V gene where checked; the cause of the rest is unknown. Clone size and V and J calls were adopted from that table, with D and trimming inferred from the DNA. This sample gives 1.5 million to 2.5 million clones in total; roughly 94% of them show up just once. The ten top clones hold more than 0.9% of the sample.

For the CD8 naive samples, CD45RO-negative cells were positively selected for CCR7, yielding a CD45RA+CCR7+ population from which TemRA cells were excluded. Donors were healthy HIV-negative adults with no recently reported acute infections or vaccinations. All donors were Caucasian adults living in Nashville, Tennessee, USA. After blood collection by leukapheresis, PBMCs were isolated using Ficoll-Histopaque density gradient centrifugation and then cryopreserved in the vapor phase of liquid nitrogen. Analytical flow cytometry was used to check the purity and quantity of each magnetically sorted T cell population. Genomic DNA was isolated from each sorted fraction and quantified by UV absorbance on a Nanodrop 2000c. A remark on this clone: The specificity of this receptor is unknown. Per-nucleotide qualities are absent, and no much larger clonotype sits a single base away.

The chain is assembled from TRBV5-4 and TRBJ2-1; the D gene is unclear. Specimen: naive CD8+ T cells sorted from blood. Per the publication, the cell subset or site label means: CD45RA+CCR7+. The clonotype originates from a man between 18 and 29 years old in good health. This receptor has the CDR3 CASSLAPDNEQFF. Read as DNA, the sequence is TGTGCCAGCAGCTTGGCACCAGACAATGAGCAGTTCTTC.